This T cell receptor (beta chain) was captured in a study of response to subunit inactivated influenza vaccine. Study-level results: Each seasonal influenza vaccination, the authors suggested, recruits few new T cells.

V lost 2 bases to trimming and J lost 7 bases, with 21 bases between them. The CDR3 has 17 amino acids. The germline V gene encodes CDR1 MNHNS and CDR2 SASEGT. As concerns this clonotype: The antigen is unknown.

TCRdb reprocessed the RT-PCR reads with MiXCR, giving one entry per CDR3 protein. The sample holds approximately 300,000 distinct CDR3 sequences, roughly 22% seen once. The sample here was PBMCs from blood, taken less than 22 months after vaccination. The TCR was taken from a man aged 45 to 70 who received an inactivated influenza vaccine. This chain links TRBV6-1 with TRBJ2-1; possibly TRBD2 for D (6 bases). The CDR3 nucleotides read TGTGCCAGCAGTGAAAATATGATGGGGGGTAGCGGTAATGAGCAGTTCTTC. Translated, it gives CASSENMMGGSGNEQFF.